This T cell receptor beta chain derives from a study of blood T cell repertoires in COVID-19. Study-wide background: The analysed material was cDNA or gDNA that came from T cells, B-cell-depleted T cells, or PBMCs.

Source study methods: Estimated nucleated cell counts came from reference gene primer amplification. The assay was immunoSEQ multiplex PCR, and TCRdb's table has in-frame clones only and misses some. V, J and clone size derive from that table, while D and trimming were established from the DNA sequence. The table lists some 280,000 clones, roughly 85% of them singletons. V dropped 2 bases and J dropped 1; count of bases not matched to a gene: 8. Germline V gene lookup returns CDR1 MNHEY and CDR2 SMNVEV (reference sequence). This CDR3 comprises 18 residues. This TCR was recovered from a woman in her 30s with active or convalescent COVID-19. V usage is TRBV27 and J usage is TRBJ2-2, with 9 bases that match TRBD2. The sequenced material came from peripheral blood. CDR3 nucleotide sequence: TGTGCCAGCAGTTTAATGGGCGGGGGGGCCCTGAACACCGGGGAGCTGTTTTTT. Encoded protein: CASSLMGGGALNTGELFF.